One sample yielded the 31 T cell receptor beta chains listed below, sequenced in a study of beta chain features in type 1 diabetes. Every bit of the isolated RNA underwent reverse transcription, so sequencing read expressed TCRB transcripts. Some clones are missing from TCRdb's copy, which holds only in-frame ones; the method was immunoSEQ multiplex PCR. This table holds roughly 310,000 clones, approximately 9.9% found once. The sequenced sample was naive CD4+ T cells from blood. These TCRs come from a woman between 25 and 40 years old in good health.

The chain uses TRBV30 and TRBJ1-1; 11 positions agree with TRBD1. This CDR3 region has 14 residues. CDR1 is GTSNPN and CDR2 is SVGIG in the germline V gene (reference sequence). V was pared by 2 bases and J by 3 bases, with 2 bases of the junction left unmatched. Here the CDR3 DNA reads TGTGCCTGGAGTCTGGGACAGGGGGACACTGAAGCTTTCTTT. It codes for CAWSLGQGDTEAFF.

This clone showed up just a few times. The chain employs TRBV7-2 and TRBJ2-1, with D possibly matching TRBD1 (5 bases). Trimming cost V 3 bases and J 8 bases, with 11 bases left between them. This CDR3 is 13 amino acids long. Per germline, CDR1 SGHTA and CDR2 FQGNSA. CDR3 sequence: CASSFPGKYEQFF. DNA of the CDR3: TGTGCCAGCAGCTTCCCAGGGAAGTATGAGCAGTTCTTC. The full variable domain, its missing parts supplied by reference TRBV7-2 and TRBJ2-1, is GAGVSQSPSNKVTEKGKDVELRCDPISGHTALYWYRQSLGQGLEFLIYFQGNSAPDKSGLPSDRFSAERTGGSVSTLTIQRTQQEDSAVYLCASSFPGKYEQFFGPGTRLTVL.

This clone has just a few counts. This rearrangement joins TRBV7-3 to TRBJ2-1, with TRBD2 identical over 8 bases. Germline lookup yields CDR1 SGHTA and CDR2 FQGTGA. With V trimmed by 5 bases and J by 6 bases, 12 bases remained unmatched. This CDR3 is 16 amino acids long. CDR3 nucleotide sequence: TGTGCCAGCAGCCAGACGTCAGCGGGAGCGGGCAATGAGCAGTTCTTC. It codes for CASSQTSAGAGNEQFF.

This clone was counted between two and nine times. The chain is built from TRBV15 and TRBJ2-4; D might be TRBD1 (5 bases). Germline V gene data show CDR1 as LNHNV and CDR2 as YYDKDF (reference sequence). The CDR3 consists of 14 residues. The V gene lost 5 bases and the J gene lost 0 bases, with 8 bases spanning the gap. The CDR3 is CATSGQGAKNIQYF. The CDR3 nucleotides are TGTGCCACCAGCGGCCAGGGAGCCAAAAACATTCAGTACTTC.

The chain is built from TRBV9 and TRBJ2-5; 10 bases align to TRBD2. CDR1 and CDR2 (germline): SGDLS, YYNGEE. After removal of 4 bases from V and 1 base from J, the junction contained 4 bases not matched to a gene. The CDR3 is 15 residues long. The CDR3 region has the DNA TGTGCCAGCAGCCCAGCGGGAGGGTTCCAAGAGACCCAGTACTTC. Translation gives CASSPAGGFQETQYF.

The chain joins TRBV18 to TRBJ2-6, with 13 positions matching TRBD2. Per germline, CDR1 KGHSH and CDR2 LQKENI. CDR3 size: 19 residues. V lost 2 bases to trimming and J lost 4 bases; unmatched junction nucleotides: 8. The CDR3 loop reads CASSPFTGTSGTGANVLTF. In DNA, the CDR3 is TGTGCCAGCTCACCATTCACCGGGACTAGCGGGACAGGGGCCAACGTCCTGACTTTC.

This clone showed up just a few times. This rearrangement joins TRBV19 to TRBJ2-5; 7 bases line up with TRBD2. V shed 6 bases and J 4 bases; nucleotides not matched to a gene: 11. The CDR3 is 15 amino acids. Germline CDR1 and CDR2: LNHDA and SQIVND (reference sequence). As DNA, the CDR3 is TGTGCCAGTAGAAACCCCCGGACTAGGCGAGAGACCCAGTACTTC. Protein: CASRNPRTRRETQYF.

This clone was seen a handful of times. This chain connects TRBV27 to TRBJ2-1; 14 nucleotides agree with TRBD2. This CDR3 comprises 17 residues. V dropped 2 bases and J dropped 4; count of bases not matched to a gene: 4. The germline V gene encodes CDR1 MNHEY and CDR2 SMNVEV (reference sequence). CDR3 region: CASSLRWTSGGYNEQFF. The CDR3 DNA is TGTGCCAGCAGTTTACGTTGGACTAGCGGGGGGTACAATGAGCAGTTCTTC.

The chain couples TRBV27 to TRBJ1-2; the D gene is possibly TRBD1 (5 bases). This CDR3 contains 14 residues. The germline V and J ends were trimmed by 3 bases and 7 bases, with 15 bases remaining between them. CDR1 MNHEY and CDR2 SMNVEV come from the germline V gene (reference sequence). CDR3 amino acids: CASSLLGQGFGYTF. The CDR3 region has the DNA TGTGCCAGCAGTTTGCTAGGGCAGGGCTTTGGCTACACCTTC.

A few counts support this clone. V and J are TRBV7-9 and TRBJ2-7, with 11 bases matching TRBD2. Germline CDR1 and CDR2: SEHNR and FQNEAQ (reference sequence). With 5 bases clipped from V and 6 bases from J, the junction kept 21 bases outside the gene matches. CDR3 size: 19 residues. DNA of the CDR3: TGTGCCAGCAGCATACCGGGACAGGGTCGTGTAGCGGGAGGGCGCGAGCAGTACTTC. Encoded protein: CASSIPGQGRVAGGREQYF.

The chain couples TRBV4-1 to TRBJ2-1; the D gene is possibly TRBD1 (5 bases). The V end lost 1 base, the J end lost 6 bases, and 13 bases lay between the germline ends. There are 15 residues in the CDR3. Germline V gene data show CDR1 as MGHRA and CDR2 as YSYEKL. CDR3 sequence reads: CASSQVRAQSNEQFF. The CDR3 bases are TGCGCCAGCAGCCAAGTCAGGGCCCAGAGCAATGAGCAGTTCTTC.

The J gene is TRBJ2-3, the V gene TRBV19, with D maybe TRBD2 (6 bases). The V gene lost 7 bases and the J gene lost 1 base, with 9 bases spanning the gap. Germline CDR1 LNHDA, CDR2 SQIVND (reference sequence). The CDR3 is 13 amino acids. The CDR3 DNA follows: TGTGCCAGTAAGGAGGGAGGCACAGATACGCAGTATTTT. It is translated as CASKEGGTDTQYF. The complete variable domain, with remaining parts taken from reference TRBV19 and TRBJ2-3, reads DGGITQSPKYLFRKEGQNVTLSCEQNLNHDAMYWYRQDPGQGLRLIYYSQIVNDFQKGDIAEGYSVSREKKESFPLTVTSAQKNPTAFYLCASKEGGTDTQYFGPGTRLTVL.

Only a few counts were recorded for this clone. This CDR3 reads CASRLGQTTDTQYF. DNA of the CDR3: TGCGCCAGCAGACTGGGACAGACCACAGATACGCAGTATTTT. This chain links TRBV5-1 with TRBJ2-3; 7 bases align to TRBD1. The V gene end was trimmed by 5 bases and the J gene end by 2 bases; junction bases not matched to a gene: 5. This CDR3 contains 14 residues. The germline CDR1 and CDR2 sequences are SGHRS and YFSETQ.

This clone was observed a handful of times. The chain carries TRBV5-1 and TRBJ2-3; TRBD2 matches at 7 bases. V gave up 4 bases and J gave up 2 bases; unmatched junction bases: 7. Germline-derived CDR1 and CDR2 are SGHRS and YFSETQ. CDR3 length equals 15 residues. The CDR3 region has the DNA TGCGCCAGCAGCAAGAGCGGGGATTACACAGATACGCAGTATTTT. Encoded protein: CASSKSGDYTDTQYF.

This clone was picked up a small number of times. The CDR3 sequence: CASSPAPGNWDYGYTF. As DNA, the CDR3 is TGTGCCAGCAGTCCAGCTCCAGGGAACTGGGACTATGGCTACACCTTC. The rearrangement uses TRBV27 and TRBJ1-2; possible D gene TRBD1, 5 bases. The V end was cut by 5 bases, the J end by 3 bases, with 19 bases between. Germline V CDR1 and CDR2: MNHEY, SMNVEV (reference sequence). The CDR3 extends over 16 amino acids.

The chain carries TRBV29-1 and TRBJ1-4; the D gene is possibly TRBD1 (5 bases). V was pared by 4 bases and J by 5 bases, with 8 bases between. The length of the CDR3 is 12 residues. The germline V gene has CDR1 SQVTM and CDR2 ANQGSEA. CDR3: CSVVGGNEKLFF. CDR3 nucleotides: TGCAGCGTTGTTGGGGGGAATGAAAAACTGTTTTTT.

The chain combines TRBV11-3 with TRBJ2-1; 7 nucleotides agree with TRBD2. The germline V gene encodes CDR1 SGHNT and CDR2 YENEEA. V lost 11 bases and J lost 9; bases outside the gene matches: 10. The CDR3 runs to 12 residues. DNA of the CDR3: TGTGCCGACGGAGCGGGACTTGGTGAGCAGTTCTTC. Protein sequence: CADGAGLGEQFF.

In this sample, this clone turned up a few times. The rearrangement links TRBV30 to TRBJ2-5; D possibly corresponds to TRBD1 (5 bases). Germline V gene sequence: CDR1 GTSNPN, CDR2 SVGIG (reference sequence). Trimming took off 5 bases at V and 0 bases at J, with 7 bases between the two ends. The CDR3 contains 12 residues. In DNA form, the CDR3 reads TGTGCCTGGGCCAGGGACCAAGAGACCCAGTACTTC. Its protein product is CAWARDQETQYF. Full variable domain (remainder filled in from reference TRBV30 and TRBJ2-5): SQTIHQWPATLVQPVGSPLSLECTVEGTSNPNLYWYRQAAGRGLQLLFYSVGIGQISSEVPQNLSASRPQDRQFILSSKKLLLSDSGFYLCAWARDQETQYFGPGTRLLVL.

V usage is TRBV7-2 and J usage is TRBJ1-1; D unresolved. Germline assignment: CDR1 SGHTA and CDR2 FQGNSA. Trimming shortened V by 8 bases and J by 0 bases, and 16 bases separated the two germline ends. This CDR3 has 15 residues. This chain's CDR3 is CASSHLRSLNTEAFF. The CDR3 DNA reads TGTGCCAGCTCTCACCTGCGAAGTCTGAACACTGAAGCTTTCTTT.

This clone showed up just a few times. Other DNA sequences within the sample encode an identical CDR3. This chain joins TRBV5-1 and TRBJ2-5, with 8 bases fitting TRBD2. CDR1 SGHRS and CDR2 YFSETQ come from the germline V gene. V shed 1 base and J 4 bases; nucleotides not matched to a gene: 0. The CDR3 extends over 13 amino acids. The CDR3 bases are TGCGCCAGCAGCTTGACTAGCGGAGAGACCCAGTACTTC. As protein: CASSLTSGETQYF.

V is TRBV6-5 and J is TRBJ1-2; maybe TRBD1 (5 bases). The V end lost 2 bases, the J end lost 11 bases, and 21 bases lay between the germline ends. The germline gives CDR1 MNHEY, CDR2 SVGAGI. There are 15 residues in the CDR3. The CDR3 region has the DNA TGTGCCAGCAGTTACCTTATCTCGGGGGGAATTCGATACACCTTC. Its translation: CASSYLISGGIRYTF.

The V call is TRBV9, the J call TRBJ1-2; a weak D match, TRBD1 (6 bases). Germline assignment: CDR1 SGDLS and CDR2 YYNGEE. Trimming took 4 bases from V and 2 from J, leaving 15 bases between them. CDR3 length: 15 amino acids. CDR3 region: CASSPRTGTNYGYTF. CDR3 coding DNA: TGTGCCAGCAGCCCCCGTACAGGGACGAACTATGGCTACACCTTC.

This clone turned up a few times. V and J are TRBV28 and TRBJ2-7, with a possible D match to TRBD1 (5 bases). Trimming took 4 bases from V and 1 from J, leaving 11 bases between them. The CDR3 spans 14 residues. Germline values: CDR1 MDHEN, CDR2 SYDVKM. For the CDR3, the DNA is TGTGCCAGCAGTTGGGGCTCGCCGTCCTACGAGCAGTACTTC. The encoded protein is CASSWGSPSYEQYF.

The chain is built from TRBV4-2 and TRBJ2-3; the match to TRBD2 covers 16 bases. CDR3 length: 18 residues. Germline V lookup: CDR1 LGHNA, CDR2 YNFKEQ. With V trimmed by 1 base and J by 1 base, 2 bases remained unmatched. CDR3 region: CASSQAGTSGRGTDTQYF. CDR3 DNA sequence: TGTGCCAGCAGCCAAGCCGGGACTAGCGGGAGGGGCACAGATACGCAGTATTTT.

The V gene is TRBV27, the J gene TRBJ1-5; D is unclear. The germline gives CDR1 MNHEY, CDR2 SMNVEV (reference sequence). With 5 bases removed from V and 0 bases from J, the gap between germline ends came to 8 bases. This CDR3 has 14 amino acids. Here the CDR3 DNA reads TGTGCCAGCAGTCCAACTAATAGCAATCAGCCCCAGCATTTT. Translating gives CASSPTNSNQPQHF.

This clone was seen only a few times. This chain joins TRBV7-2 and TRBJ2-3; TRBD1 is a possible D gene (6 bases). This CDR3 comprises 14 residues. V lost 4 bases and J lost 7, with 15 bases in between. Germline values: CDR1 SGHTA, CDR2 FQGNSA. This chain's CDR3 is CASSSGPQGNTQYF. The DNA for the CDR3 is TGTGCCAGCAGCTCGGGTCCCCAGGGGAATACGCAGTATTTT.

This clone was seen at least ten times. The chain uses TRBV28 and TRBJ2-3; TRBD2 aligns across 11 bases. V lost 5 bases, J lost 4 bases, and 2 bases stayed unmatched. This CDR3 spans 14 amino acids. The germline CDR1 and CDR2 sequences are MDHEN and SYDVKM. CDR3 residues: CASSLAGGPDTQYF. For the CDR3, the DNA is TGTGCCAGCAGTCTAGCGGGAGGCCCAGATACGCAGTATTTT.

This chain joins TRBV28 and TRBJ1-1; D unresolved. The CDR3 consists of 11 residues. In germline, CDR1 is MDHEN, CDR2 SYDVKM. Deletions cut 8 bases from V and 8 bases from J, with 12 bases between. CDR3 amino acids: CASFFGQEAFF. The CDR3 coding sequence is TGTGCCAGCTTTTTTGGGCAGGAAGCTTTCTTT.

The CDR3 coding sequence is TGTGCCATCACGGCTAGCGGGACAGATACGCAGTATTTT. This encodes CAITASGTDTQYF. The V gene is TRBV10-3, the J gene TRBJ2-3, with 8 bases lining up with TRBD2. The CDR3 contains 13 residues. Germline V gene sequence: CDR1 ENHRY, CDR2 SYGVKD. J lost 3 bases, V lost 7 bases, and 3 bases had no gene match.

The V and J genes are TRBV5-1 and TRBJ1-1, with no clear D. Trimming cost V 2 bases and J 3 bases, with 17 bases left between them. This CDR3 has 16 amino acids. Germline V gene lookup returns CDR1 SGHRS and CDR2 YFSETQ. The CDR3 nucleotides read TGCGCCAGCAGCTTAGCGGACGCCCCTGCGGACACTGAAGCTTTCTTT. Amino acid sequence: CASSLADAPADTEAFF.

This clone has only a few counts. J is TRBJ2-3 and V is TRBV4-2; 8 bases are shared with TRBD1. With V trimmed by 0 bases and J by 4 bases, 9 bases remained unmatched. Germline-derived CDR1 and CDR2 are LGHNA and YNFKEQ. The CDR3 runs to 17 residues. The DNA of the CDR3 is TGTGCCAGCAGCCAAGATTTTAGGGCGGGACAGGCAGATACGCAGTATTTT. This encodes CASSQDFRAGQADTQYF.